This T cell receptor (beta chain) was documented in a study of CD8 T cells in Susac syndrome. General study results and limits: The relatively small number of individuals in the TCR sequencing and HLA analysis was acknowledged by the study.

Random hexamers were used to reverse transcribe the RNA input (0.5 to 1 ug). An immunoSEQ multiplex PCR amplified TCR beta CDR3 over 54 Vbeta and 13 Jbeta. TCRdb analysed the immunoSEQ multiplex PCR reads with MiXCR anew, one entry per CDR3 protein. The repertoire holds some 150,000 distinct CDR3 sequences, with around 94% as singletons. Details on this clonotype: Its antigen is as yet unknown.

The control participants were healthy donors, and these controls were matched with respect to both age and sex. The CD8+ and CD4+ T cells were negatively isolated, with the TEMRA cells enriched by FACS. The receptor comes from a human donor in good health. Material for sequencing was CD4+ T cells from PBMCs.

The CDR3 spells CASSPASDAGGYTF. As DNA, the CDR3 is TGTGCCAGCAGCCCGGCATCCGATGCGGGCGGCTACACCTTC. The rearrangement uses TRBV3-1 and TRBJ1-2; D remains unclear. V dropped 4 bases and J dropped 8 bases, with 17 bases sitting between them. CDR1 LGHDT and CDR2 YNNKEL come from the germline V gene (reference sequence). The CDR3 loop spans 14 amino acids.